This TCR beta chain appears in the sequencing data of a study of neurological immune-mediated disorders. About the research overall: The 35 or so multiple sclerosis patients comprised about 30 relapsing-remitting and 3 secondary progressive cases.

Whenever a sequencing run was performed, it yielded over 170 million TCR-beta sequences from 15-18 subjects. TCRdb reprocessed the 5' RACE reads with MiXCR, giving one entry per CDR3 protein. The table lists approximately 89,000 distinct CDR3 sequences, approximately 4.3% of them singletons. Time point reported: longitudinal time-point 3. This clonotype was found many times. Trimming took 7 bases from V and 5 from J, leaving 17 bases between them. Germline V gene lookup returns CDR1 WSHSY and CDR2 SAAADI. CDR3 length: 14 residues. The sample was PBMCs. The rearrangement links TRBV10-2 to TRBJ1-1; D is undetermined. The sequence derives from a woman aged 55 to 70 with multiple sclerosis. The CDR3 DNA reads TGCGCCAGCACCCGGGTTGGAGGAGGGACTGAAGCTTTCTTT. Its translation is CASTRVGGGTEAFF.